The next 15 T cell receptor beta chains were all read from a single sample in a study of CD8 T cells in Susac syndrome. Reverse transcription of roughly 0.5 to 1 ug RNA was performed with random hexamers. A single record per CDR3 protein comes from TCRdb applying MiXCR to the immunoSEQ multiplex PCR reads. The repertoire consists of 400,000 or so distinct CDR3 sequences, with more than 80% occurring once and the leading ten covering 0.09% to 0.15%. Material for sequencing was CD8+ T cells from PBMCs. The receptors were sampled from a human donor with multiple sclerosis.

The chain combines TRBV3-1 with TRBJ2-1, with 13 bases identical to TRBD2. Trimming took 4 bases from V and 8 from J; bases not matched to a gene: 5. Germline CDR1 is LGHDT and CDR2 is YNNKEL (reference sequence). This CDR3 comprises 15 residues. This CDR3 reads CASSLHGLAGDEQFF. CDR3 sequence (DNA): TGTGCCAGCAGCCTCCACGGACTAGCGGGGGATGAGCAGTTCTTC.

The chain uses TRBV6-5 and TRBJ2-1; possibly TRBD1 for D (5 bases). V was shortened by 4 bases and J by 5 bases, with 18 bases between the two germline ends. This CDR3 contains 16 residues. Germline-derived CDR1 and CDR2 are MNHEY and SVGAGI. This chain's CDR3 is CASSSLVGVVDNEQFF. For the CDR3, the DNA is TGTGCCAGCAGTTCCCTAGTAGGGGTTGTCGACAATGAGCAGTTCTTC.

This chain links TRBV19 with TRBJ1-5; TRBD1 is a possible D gene (5 bases). This CDR3 has 13 amino acids. The V end was cut by 4 bases, the J end by 5 bases, with 9 bases between. The germline CDR1 and CDR2 sequences are LNHDA and SQIVND (reference sequence). CDR3 DNA sequence: TGTGCCAGTAGTACGGGGACCCATCAGCCCCAGCATTTT. It yields the protein CASSTGTHQPQHF.

In nucleotides, the CDR3 is TGTGCCAGTAGTACCTACTTAATGATGATGAACAGGGGAACTAATGAAAAACTGTTTTTT. As protein: CASSTYLMMMNRGTNEKLFF. J is TRBJ1-4 and V is TRBV19; 7 bases align to TRBD1. Trimming cost V 4 bases and J 1 base; bases outside gene matches: 18. There are 20 residues in the CDR3. In germline, CDR1 is LNHDA, CDR2 SQIVND (reference sequence).

This clonotype was seen once. The rearrangement joins TRBV29-1 to TRBJ1-2; D is uncertain. The CDR3 runs to 13 residues. Trimming took 0 bases from V and 6 from J, leaving 11 bases between them. Per germline, CDR1 SQVTM and CDR2 ANQGSEA. CDR3 coding DNA: TGCAGCGTTGAAGATGAGGGCGCCCATGGCTACACCTTC. Protein product: CSVEDEGAHGYTF.

This chain joins TRBV9 and TRBJ2-6, with TRBD1 matching 9 bases. This CDR3 contains 17 residues. Germline V gene data show CDR1 as SGDLS and CDR2 as YYNGEE. The J segment lost 0 bases and the V segment lost 6 bases, leaving 7 bases of the junction unmatched. The CDR3 coding sequence is TGTGCCAGCACCACCCGGGACAGGGCCTCTGGGGCCAACGTCCTGACTTTC. Amino acids: CASTTRDRASGANVLTF.

This chain links TRBV7-9 with TRBJ1-4, with D unclear. The length of the CDR3 is 16 residues. V lost 4 bases and J 0 bases, leaving 12 bases between the germline ends. The germline gives CDR1 SEHNR, CDR2 FQNEAQ (reference sequence). CDR3 in amino acids: CASSSLRDSTNEKLFF. CDR3 DNA sequence: TGTGCCAGCAGCTCACTCCGGGATTCAACTAATGAAAAACTGTTTTTT.

The table lists this clonotype with a count of one. The chain carries TRBV5-1 and TRBJ1-5, with 7 bases fitting TRBD1. Germline CDR1 SGHRS, CDR2 YFSETQ. This CDR3 region has 17 residues. V lost 0 bases and J lost 1; bases outside the gene matches: 7. CDR3 nucleotides: TGCGCCAGCAGCTTGGGAAGTACAGGGGAAAGCAATCAGCCCCAGCATTTT. Its translation: CASSLGSTGESNQPQHF.

The genes are TRBV6-5 and TRBJ1-5, with D maybe TRBD1 (5 bases). This CDR3 contains 15 residues. The V gene's germline CDR1 is MNHEY and CDR2 SVGAGI. The V end was cut by 6 bases, the J end by 4 bases, with 16 bases between. CDR3 in amino acids: CASRVAQGRNQPQHF. In DNA form, the CDR3 reads TGTGCCAGCAGAGTGGCGCAGGGAAGGAATCAGCCCCAGCATTTT.

This chain uses TRBV13 with TRBJ1-1; unclear D gene. The germline CDR1 and CDR2 sequences are PRHDT and FYEKMQ (reference sequence). Trimming shortened V by 4 bases and J by 6 bases, and 15 bases separated the two germline ends. CDR3 length: 14 amino acids. The CDR3 nucleotides are TGTGCCAGCAGCTCCCGACAATTAGGCCCTGAAGCTTTCTTT. Translation gives CASSSRQLGPEAFF.

V is TRBV7-8 and J is TRBJ2-5; D ambiguous. Trimming took 6 bases from V and 3 from J, leaving 5 bases between them. Germline lookup yields CDR1 SGHVS and CDR2 FQNEAQ. There are 11 residues in the CDR3. CDR3 protein: CASSQKETQYF. The CDR3 nucleotides read TGTGCCAGCAGTCAGAAAGAGACCCAGTACTTC.

This chain uses TRBV5-1 with TRBJ1-1; no firm D call. The CDR3 is 13 residues long. V was shortened by 7 bases and J by 5 bases, with 15 bases between the two germline ends. Germline CDR1 and CDR2: SGHRS and YFSETQ. The CDR3 DNA is TGCGCCAGCTGCATTGATGGCGGTACTGAAGCTTTCTTT. Its translation is CASCIDGGTEAFF.

The chain employs TRBV20-1 and TRBJ1-2; no definite D call. The CDR3 length is 11 residues. In germline, CDR1 is DFQATT, CDR2 SNEGSKA (reference sequence). V lost 1 base and J lost 8, with 8 bases in between. The CDR3 reads CSARGEGGYTF. CDR3 nucleotides: TGCAGTGCTAGAGGCGAGGGAGGCTACACCTTC.

The gene calls are TRBV3-1 and TRBJ2-1; 7 nucleotides align to TRBD1. After removal of 3 bases from V and 4 bases from J, the junction contained 6 bases not matched to a gene. The CDR3 runs 15 residues. Germline assignment: CDR1 LGHDT and CDR2 YNNKEL (reference sequence). The CDR3 sequence is CASSHFQGQYNEQFF. The CDR3 DNA reads as TGTGCCAGCAGCCATTTTCAGGGACAGTACAATGAGCAGTTCTTC.

The genes are TRBV20-1 and TRBJ2-3; no clear D. The CDR3 has 16 amino acids. V was shortened by 0 bases and J by 2 bases, with 15 bases between the two germline ends. CDR1 is DFQATT, CDR2 SNEGSKA, per germline (reference sequence). CDR3 residues: CSARDLNSTYTDTQYF. In nucleotides, the CDR3 is TGCAGTGCTAGAGATCTCAACAGTACCTACACAGATACGCAGTATTTT.